What follows describes a single T cell receptor (beta chain). What it binds is unknown. The second PCR ran roughly 6 to 12 cycles with a sample-barcoded 5' primer and J-beta primers. All samples yielded 2.5 million or more CDR3-containing paired-end reads. A single record per CDR3 protein comes from TCRdb applying MiXCR to the 5' RACE reads. The sample lists 2 million or so distinct CDR3 sequences; about 50% were seen once. This entry is derived from a study of blood T cells in healthy people across ages. General observations from the study: The unknown donor CMV status may have confounded expanded clonotype changes.

The study isolated at least 6.5 million PBMCs from each sample. The germline gives CDR1 DFQATT, CDR2 SNEGSKA (reference sequence). V shed 7 bases and J 2 bases; nucleotides not matched to a gene: 9. The length of the CDR3 is 14 residues. The TCR sequence derives from a woman aged 40 to 49 in good health. The sample consisted of blood. The chain combines TRBV20-1 with TRBJ2-3, with 7 bases fitting TRBD2. CDR3 in DNA: TGCAGTGTCGCGAGCGGGGCCGACACAGATACGCAGTATTTT. This codes for CSVASGADTDTQYF.